These 28 T cell receptor beta chains came from one sample sequenced in a study of cytomegalovirus exposure and HLA in healthy donors. Some clones are missing from TCRdb's copy, which holds only in-frame ones; the method was immunoSEQ multiplex PCR. The table includes roughly 260,000 clones, 80% to 90% detected once. Sequenced material: PBMCs. These receptors originate from a man younger than 35 in good health and CMV-seronegative.

For the CDR3, the DNA is TGTGCCAGCAGCTTGGATTCGTCTAATCAGCCCCAGCATTTT. Protein product: CASSLDSSNQPQHF. The gene calls are TRBV5-4 and TRBJ1-5; D unclear. CDR1 and CDR2 (germline): SGHNT, YYREEE (reference sequence). The CDR3 length is 14 residues. Deletions cut 0 bases from V and 4 bases from J, with 8 bases between.

The J gene is TRBJ2-2, the V gene TRBV18; the match to TRBD1 covers 11 bases. In germline, CDR1 is KGHSH, CDR2 LQKENI. This CDR3 spans 14 amino acids. V shed 3 bases and J 9 bases; nucleotides not matched to a gene: 3. The CDR3 DNA sequence: TGTGCCAGCTCACCGGGACAGGGGGATCGGGAGCTGTTTTTT. Protein sequence: CASSPGQGDRELFF.

This rearrangement joins TRBV27 to TRBJ2-7; a weak D match, TRBD1 (5 bases). The length of the CDR3 is 16 residues. Germline V CDR1 and CDR2: MNHEY, SMNVEV (reference sequence). The V end was cut by 5 bases, the J end by 0 bases, with 17 bases between. The CDR3 DNA follows: TGTGCCAGCAGTCCCTTTTTAGGGGTAGCCTCCTACGAGCAGTACTTC. Its protein product is CASSPFLGVASYEQYF.

This rearrangement joins TRBV5-4 to TRBJ2-7, with a tentative D call TRBD1 (5 bases). V was pared by 6 bases and J by 0 bases, with 10 bases between. Germline assignment: CDR1 SGHNT and CDR2 YYREEE (reference sequence). The CDR3 length is 13 residues. CDR3 residues: CASNDDSSYEQYF. The CDR3 bases are TGTGCCAGCAACGACGACAGCTCCTACGAGCAGTACTTC.

The rearrangement uses TRBV19 and TRBJ1-1; 8 nucleotides agree with TRBD1. Germline V gene data show CDR1 as LNHDA and CDR2 as SQIVND (reference sequence). The ends lost 2 bases at V and 5 bases at J; junction bases unmatched: 10. This CDR3 comprises 16 residues. CDR3 sequence: CASSISTGGVRTEAFF. CDR3 bases: TGTGCCAGTAGTATATCCACAGGGGGGGTTCGGACTGAAGCTTTCTTT.

The V gene is TRBV5-6, the J gene TRBJ1-6, with D unclear. CDR3 size: 14 residues. CDR1 SGHDT and CDR2 YYEEEE come from the germline V gene. Trimming left V 0 bases short and J 8 bases short, with 9 bases between. Here the CDR3 reads CASSLERAHSPLHF. CDR3 bases: TGTGCCAGCAGCTTGGAGCGGGCTCATTCACCCCTCCACTTT. Full variable domain (remainder filled in from reference TRBV5-6 and TRBJ1-6): DAGVTQSPTHLIKTRGQQVTLRCSPKSGHDTVSWYQQALGQGPQFIFQYYEEEERQRGNFPDRFSGHQFPNYSSELNVNALLLGDSALYLCASSLERAHSPLHFGNGTRLTVT.

The chain employs TRBV2 and TRBJ2-2; 8 bases align to TRBD2. Trimming at V came to 8 bases and at J to 4 bases, leaving 3 bases not matched to a gene. Germline V gene sequence: CDR1 SNHLY, CDR2 FYNNEI. This CDR3 region has 13 residues. The CDR3 reads CASAAGVTGELFF. The CDR3 nucleotides read TGTGCCAGCGCAGCGGGAGTCACCGGGGAGCTGTTTTTT.

The gene calls are TRBV13 and TRBJ2-7; D not resolved. The germline V gene has CDR1 PRHDT and CDR2 FYEKMQ (reference sequence). Trimming removed 5 bases from V and 3 bases from J, with 11 bases in between. The CDR3 runs to 13 residues. The CDR3 bases are TGTGCCAGCAGCACCCGACATAACTACGAGCAGTACTTC. The encoded protein is CASSTRHNYEQYF.

The rearrangement joins TRBV5-1 to TRBJ2-1; 11 nucleotides agree with TRBD1. The CDR3 consists of 16 residues. V dropped 4 bases and J dropped 7; count of bases not matched to a gene: 10. Looked up from germline, CDR1 is SGHRS and CDR2 is YFSETQ. CDR3 nucleotides: TGCGCCAGCAGCGCGCTCCCGGGACAGGGGGGAAATGAGCAGTTCTTC. Protein product: CASSALPGQGGNEQFF.

The chain has TRBV5-6 and TRBJ1-2; D ambiguous. The germline gives CDR1 SGHDT, CDR2 YYEEEE. V lost 4 bases to trimming and J lost 4 bases, with 17 bases between them. The CDR3 is made up of 15 amino acids. The CDR3 DNA sequence: TGTGCCAGCAGCCTAGGACTCTCACGGAGCTATGGCTACACCTTC. As protein: CASSLGLSRSYGYTF.

V gene TRBV11-2 combines with J gene TRBJ2-7; 9 nucleotides align to TRBD1. The CDR3 extends over 14 amino acids. With 4 bases clipped from V and 4 bases from J, the junction kept 5 bases outside the gene matches. Germline V gene data show CDR1 as SGHAT and CDR2 as FQNNGV. CDR3 region: CASSYGTGRYEQYF. The DNA of the CDR3 is TGTGCCAGCAGCTACGGGACAGGGCGGTACGAGCAGTACTTC.

The CDR3 sequence: CASTWDRGGYGYTF. CDR3 DNA sequence: TGTGCCAGCACCTGGGACAGGGGGGGCTATGGCTACACCTTC. This chain uses TRBV11-2 with TRBJ1-2; TRBD1 matches 11 bases. The junction had 5 bases not matched to a gene; V was cut back by 7 bases and J by 4 bases. The germline V gene encodes CDR1 SGHAT and CDR2 FQNNGV. The CDR3 totals 14 residues.

This clone was observed once. The chain combines TRBV15 with TRBJ2-2, with 11 bases identical to TRBD2. There are 17 residues in the CDR3. The J segment lost 7 bases and the V segment lost 5 bases, leaving 12 bases of the junction unmatched. The germline V gene has CDR1 LNHNV and CDR2 YYDKDF (reference sequence). CDR3 region: CATSPGSGRAGVGELFF. CDR3 coding DNA: TGTGCCACCAGCCCCGGTAGCGGGAGGGCCGGAGTCGGGGAGCTGTTTTTT.

The V call is TRBV19, the J call TRBJ1-2, with a possible D match to TRBD1 (5 bases). The CDR3 length is 13 residues. Germline values: CDR1 LNHDA, CDR2 SQIVND (reference sequence). Trimming left V 3 bases short and J 7 bases short, with 12 bases between. CDR3 bases: TGTGCCAGTAGTATTGCTCAGGGCGGTGGCTACACCTTC. It codes for CASSIAQGGGYTF. Supplemented by reference TRBV19 and TRBJ1-2, the full variable domain reads DGGITQSPKYLFRKEGQNVTLSCEQNLNHDAMYWYRQDPGQGLRLIYYSQIVNDFQKGDIAEGYSVSREKKESFPLTVTSAQKNPTAFYLCASSIAQGGGYTFGSGTRLTVV.

This chain connects TRBV28 to TRBJ1-1, with TRBD1 as a possible D gene (6 bases). The germline V gene encodes CDR1 MDHEN and CDR2 SYDVKM. The CDR3 runs 13 residues. The V end was cut by 3 bases, the J end by 4 bases, with 9 bases between. The CDR3 is CASSLAGATEAFF. The CDR3 DNA reads as TGTGCCAGCAGTTTGGCAGGGGCCACTGAAGCTTTCTTT.

In this sample, this clone turned up once. V usage is TRBV7-3 and J usage is TRBJ2-1; D may be TRBD1 (5 bases). This CDR3 comprises 15 residues. Germline V CDR1 and CDR2: SGHTA, FQGTGA. V was cut by 6 bases and J by 3 bases, with 15 bases left in between. CDR3 in DNA: TGTGCCAGCAGTTTATTTGGGGCTAACTACAATGAGCAGTTCTTC. Translating it yields CASSLFGANYNEQFF. The variable domain in full, completed from reference TRBV7-3 and TRBJ2-1, reads GAGVSQTPSNKVTEKGKYVELRCDPISGHTALYWYRQSLGQGPEFLIYFQGTGAADDSGLPNDRFFAVRPEGSVSTLKIQRTERGDSAVYLCASSLFGANYNEQFFGPGTRLTVL.

The CDR3 loop reads CAIQGDLSGNTIYF. The CDR3 bases are TGTGCCATACAGGGGGACCTCTCAGGAAACACCATATATTTT. This chain links TRBV10-3 with TRBJ1-3; 8 bases map to TRBD1. The CDR3 runs 14 residues. Per germline, CDR1 ENHRY and CDR2 SYGVKD. With V trimmed by 9 bases and J by 4 bases, 8 bases remained unmatched.

The chain uses TRBV5-1 and TRBJ2-5, with D possibly being TRBD2 (6 bases). CDR3 length: 15 amino acids. Trimming pared 3 bases from V and 5 bases from J, leaving 17 bases between. Germline lookup yields CDR1 SGHRS and CDR2 YFSETQ. This chain's CDR3 is CASSWRLDAGETQYF. CDR3 bases: TGCGCCAGCAGCTGGCGCCTAGACGCGGGGGAGACCCAGTACTTC.

V and J are TRBV7-2 and TRBJ2-3; TRBD2 might be the D (6 bases). Looked up from germline, CDR1 is SGHTA and CDR2 is FQGNSA. With 4 bases removed from V and 6 bases from J, the gap between germline ends came to 8 bases. This CDR3 has 12 residues. CDR3 sequence reads: CASSSLADTQYF. CDR3 nucleotide sequence: TGTGCCAGCAGCTCCCTAGCGGATACGCAGTATTTT.

This chain joins TRBV2 and TRBJ2-1, with TRBD1 as a possible D gene (6 bases). The CDR3 is 14 residues long. Germline V gene sequence: CDR1 SNHLY, CDR2 FYNNEI. Trimming cost V 6 bases and J 5 bases, with 14 bases left between them. The CDR3 loop reads CASRVQGPHNEQFF. DNA of the CDR3: TGTGCCAGCAGGGTGCAGGGGCCCCACAATGAGCAGTTCTTC.

The chain employs TRBV5-3 and TRBJ1-1, with 9 positions matching TRBD1. TRBV5-3 is reported as an ORF; its role is uncertain. Trimming at V came to 7 bases and at J to 4 bases, leaving 5 bases not matched to a gene. This CDR3 region has 13 residues. This CDR3 is CARAGTGPTEAFF. The CDR3 region has the DNA TGTGCCAGAGCCGGGACAGGGCCCACTGAAGCTTTCTTT.

This chain uses TRBV27 with TRBJ2-1, with 7 positions matching TRBD2. From germline, CDR1 is MNHEY and CDR2 SMNVEV (reference sequence). Germline trimming cut 3 bases from V and 4 bases from J; bases unmatched to any gene: 9. The CDR3 sequence is 16 residues long. The CDR3 loop reads CASSFLSSGLYNEQFF. In nucleotides, the CDR3 is TGTGCCAGCAGTTTTTTAAGTAGCGGGCTGTACAATGAGCAGTTCTTC.

J is TRBJ2-2 and V is TRBV11-3; 7 bases are shared with TRBD1. CDR3 length equals 15 residues. Trimming at V came to 1 base and at J to 6 bases, leaving 5 bases not matched to a gene. Germline CDR1 and CDR2: SGHNT and YENEEA. The CDR3 DNA reads TGTGCCAGCAGCTTAGGAGGTCAGGGGGCCGGGGAGCTGTTTTTT. Protein product: CASSLGGQGAGELFF.

J is TRBJ2-7 and V is TRBV28, with 7 bases identical to TRBD2. In germline, CDR1 is MDHEN, CDR2 SYDVKM. There are 15 residues in the CDR3. J gave up 2 bases and V 2 bases, and 6 bases lay outside the gene matches. The DNA for the CDR3 is TGTGCCAGCAGTTTAGCGGGAGTAATTCCCTACGAGCAGTACTTC. It is translated as CASSLAGVIPYEQYF.

V and J are TRBV25-1 and TRBJ1-2, with TRBD1 identical over 8 bases. The ends lost 6 bases at V and 3 bases at J; junction bases unmatched: 3. The CDR3 has 13 amino acids. Per germline, CDR1 MGHDK and CDR2 SYGVNS. In nucleotides, the CDR3 is TGTGCCAGCAGACCGGGACAGGACTATGGCTACACCTTC. It is translated as CASRPGQDYGYTF.

This CDR3 reads CASSLGLAGYNEQFF. In nucleotides, the CDR3 is TGTGCCAGCAGCTTGGGACTAGCGGGTTACAATGAGCAGTTCTTC. V gene TRBV7-3 combines with J gene TRBJ2-1; 12 nucleotides align to TRBD2. Germline values: CDR1 SGHTA, CDR2 FQGTGA. This CDR3 is built from 15 residues. The V gene end was trimmed by 3 bases and the J gene end by 4 bases; junction bases not matched to a gene: 1.

The V call is TRBV27, the J call TRBJ2-5; tentatively, D is TRBD2 (6 bases). Trimming removed 5 bases at V and 0 bases at J, with 10 bases between. CDR1 is MNHEY and CDR2 is SMNVEV in the germline V gene (reference sequence). This CDR3 has 14 residues. CDR3 bases: TGTGCCAGCAGTCCAGGGAGGTACCAAGAGACCCAGTACTTC. Translating it yields CASSPGRYQETQYF.

The rearrangement uses TRBV6-6 and TRBJ2-7; TRBD1 matches at 12 bases. The CDR3 is 16 residues long. Per germline, CDR1 MNHNY and CDR2 SVGAGI (reference sequence). With 2 bases clipped from V and 7 bases from J, the junction kept 9 bases outside the gene matches. CDR3 residues: CASSYAWGQGAGEQYF. The CDR3 region has the DNA TGTGCCAGCAGTTACGCCTGGGGACAGGGGGCGGGTGAGCAGTACTTC.